The 10 T cell receptor beta chains in this list originate from one sample, sequenced in a study of shared clonotypes between healthy human individuals. The table came from immunoSEQ multiplex PCR; TCRdb's copy has only in-frame clones and leaves some out. The data contain roughly 1,500,000 clones, approximately 98% of them singletons. Sequenced: naive CD4+ T cells sorted from blood. Subset denoted: CD45RA+ positively selected. These receptors all stem from a man aged 30 to 45 in good health.

This rearrangement joins TRBV28 to TRBJ2-1, with 9 bases fitting TRBD1. The CDR3 covers 14 residues. Germline values: CDR1 MDHEN, CDR2 SYDVKM. V lost 2 bases and J lost 9; bases outside the gene matches: 5. The CDR3 sequence is CASSLPNRGREQFF. The CDR3 DNA is TGTGCCAGCAGTTTACCGAACAGGGGGCGTGAGCAGTTCTTC.

This sequence joins TRBV27 and TRBJ2-4; tentative D call: TRBD2 (5 bases). Germline CDR1 and CDR2: MNHEY and SMNVEV (reference sequence). V was cut by 2 bases and J by 4 bases, with 15 bases left in between. CDR3 length: 16 amino acids. The CDR3 loop is CASSLTKRRNKNIQYF. The CDR3 DNA sequence: TGTGCCAGCAGTTTAACCAAGCGGCGAAATAAAAACATTCAGTACTTC.

This chain connects TRBV28 to TRBJ1-2; D may be TRBD1 (6 bases). V lost 3 bases to trimming and J lost 6 bases, with 20 bases between them. CDR3 length equals 16 residues. Germline V lookup: CDR1 MDHEN, CDR2 SYDVKM. The CDR3 nucleotides are TGTGCCAGCAGTTTCCCGGGGGGCGCCTTGTTAGATGGCTACACCTTC. Translation: CASSFPGGALLDGYTF.

The chain has TRBV13 and TRBJ2-1; a possible D gene is TRBD1 (6 bases). Deletions cut 2 bases from V and 4 bases from J, with 12 bases between. Germline CDR1 PRHDT, CDR2 FYEKMQ (reference sequence). The CDR3 spans 15 residues. CDR3 nucleotide sequence: TGTGCCAGCAGCTTACGTAGACAGGTATACAATGAGCAGTTCTTC. Its protein is CASSLRRQVYNEQFF.

A remark on this clone: Other nucleotide sequences in the sample specify the same CDR3. The chain has TRBV5-1 and TRBJ2-7, with 11 bases lining up with TRBD2. The ends lost 4 bases at V and 4 bases at J; junction bases unmatched: 4. The CDR3 covers 14 residues. The germline gives CDR1 SGHRS, CDR2 YFSETQ. CDR3 sequence (DNA): TGCGCCAGCAGCCGTACTAGCGGGAGTTACGAGCAGTACTTC. This gives the protein CASSRTSGSYEQYF.

The chain carries TRBV11-3 and TRBJ2-1, with 10 bases aligning to TRBD2. V lost 5 bases and J lost 0; bases outside the gene matches: 13. Germline CDR1 reads SGHNT; CDR2 reads YENEEA. The CDR3 spans 19 residues. This CDR3 reads CASSGGLAGAHSSYNEQFF. The CDR3 region has the DNA TGTGCCAGCAGCGGGGGTCTAGCGGGAGCCCATTCCTCCTACAATGAGCAGTTCTTC.

The V and J genes are TRBV18 and TRBJ2-3; 7 bases fit TRBD2. The CDR3 contains 16 residues. With V trimmed by 0 bases and J by 0 bases, 3 bases remained unmatched. Germline CDR1 is KGHSH and CDR2 is LQKENI. In DNA, the CDR3 is TGTGCCAGCTCACCACCGGGCGGGGGTAGCACAGATACGCAGTATTTT. Translation: CASSPPGGGSTDTQYF. The entire variable domain, with the rest obtained from reference TRBV18 and TRBJ2-3, is as follows: NAGVMQNPRHLVRRRGQEARLRCSPMKGHSHVYWYRQLPEEGLKFMVYLQKENIIDESGMPKERFSAEFPKEGPSILRIQQVVRGDSAAYFCASSPPGGGSTDTQYFGPGTRLTVL.

V usage is TRBV29-1 and J usage is TRBJ2-1, with TRBD1 matching 8 bases. CDR3 length: 14 residues. Per germline, CDR1 SQVTM and CDR2 ANQGSEA. V trimming: 7 bases; J trimming: 4 bases; junction bases outside the gene matches: 9. The CDR3 region is CSAGRDRTYNEQFF. The CDR3 DNA reads as TGCAGCGCTGGACGGGACAGGACGTACAATGAGCAGTTCTTC.

About this clone: Other DNA sequences in this sample translate to the same CDR3. This rearrangement joins TRBV28 to TRBJ1-5, with unresolved D. The CDR3 spans 13 residues. V shed 4 bases and J shed 0 bases, with 4 bases lying between them. Germline V gene lookup returns CDR1 MDHEN and CDR2 SYDVKM. CDR3 sequence reads: CASSWGSNQPQHF. CDR3 bases: TGTGCCAGCAGTTGGGGTAGCAATCAGCCCCAGCATTTT.

In the case of this clone: Other DNA sequences in the same sample also yield this CDR3. The V gene is TRBV5-1, the J gene TRBJ2-3; no clear D gene. In germline, CDR1 is SGHRS, CDR2 YFSETQ. Trimming shortened V by 0 bases and J by 6 bases, and 5 bases separated the two germline ends. The CDR3 contains 12 residues. The CDR3, as DNA: TGCGCCAGCAGCTTGGCGAGGGATACGCAGTATTTT. It is translated as CASSLARDTQYF.